A selection of T cell receptor beta chains follows, all from one sample in a study of blood T cell repertoires in COVID-19. Profiling relied on immunoSEQ multiplex PCR, and the TCRdb table lists in-frame clones only, not all of them. The table has 65,000 to 75,000 clones, around 83% seen once; the top ten hold 8.5% to 10%. Sequences were obtained from peripheral blood. These receptors all stem from a woman of 80 years or more with acute or convalescent COVID-19. The CDR3 runs from the conserved cysteine through the conserved F or W. Fields, in order: clone size, D gene, J gene, V gene, CDR3 DNA, CDR3 protein. A D gene is named only where the DNA matches it firmly. Expanded clones get a size class; other rows say once, few or many, or leave the size out.

. | . | TRBJ2-5 | TRBV5-5 | TGTGCCAGCAGCTTGCAGGGGAAAAAGACCCAGTACTTC | CASSLQGKKTQYF
. | . | TRBJ2-2 | TRBV2 | TGTGCCAGTAAGACAGGACAGAACACCGGGGAGCTGTTTTTT | CASKTGQNTGELFF
. | TRBD1 | TRBJ2-3 | TRBV6-1 | TGTGCCAGCAGTGAGGACAGGGGGTGGGATACGCAGTATTTT | CASSEDRGWDTQYF
few | TRBD1 | TRBJ1-5 | TRBV5-5 | TGTGCCAGCAGCTTGGTAGGGACAGTTAGCAATCAGCCCCAGCATTTT | CASSLVGTVSNQPQHF
. | TRBD2 | TRBJ2-3 | TRBV4-1 | TGCGCCAGCAGCCAAGATCCGTCGGGACTAGCGGGCCGGGGCCTTACAGATACGCAGTATTTT | CASSQDPSGLAGRGLTDTQYF
. | . | TRBJ1-6 | TRBV5-1 | TGCGCCAGCTCGGCAGGGAATAATTCACCCCTCCACTTT | CASSAGNNSPLHF
. | TRBD1 | TRBJ2-2 | TRBV11-3 | TGTGCCAGCAAGCCGGGACAGGGCTCCGGGGAGCTGTTTTTT | CASKPGQGSGELFF
. | TRBD2 | TRBJ2-7 | TRBV5-6 | TGTGCCAGCAGCGGGGGACTAGCCACCTTGGGGGAGCAGTACTTC | CASSGGLATLGEQYF
. | . | TRBJ2-7 | TRBV21-1 | TGTGCCAGCAGCAAAGGACAGGGGGGCCCCCACGAGCAGTACTTC | CASSKGQGGPHEQYF
. | . | TRBJ1-2 | TRBV5-1 | TGCGCCAGCAGCTTGGGCAACGGGGGAGTAAGCTATGGCTACACCTTC | CASSLGNGGVSYGYTF
. | TRBD1 | TRBJ2-7 | TRBV5-1 | TGCGCCAGCAGCCTGAAGACAGGGTCCTACGAGCAGTACTTC | CASSLKTGSYEQYF
. | TRBD2 | TRBJ2-7 | TRBV28 | TGTGCCAGCAGTCTGACTAGCGGGGGACTCTACGAGCAGTACTTC | CASSLTSGGLYEQYF
. | TRBD2 | TRBJ2-1 | TRBV11-2 | TGTGCCAGCAGCGAACTAGCGGGGACGTACAATGAGCAGTTCTTC | CASSELAGTYNEQFF
. | . | TRBJ1-1 | TRBV5-6 | TGTGCCAGCAGCTTGCAGGGGCCCCCGGCTTTCTTT | CASSLQGPPAFF
. | . | TRBJ1-2 | TRBV12-5 | TGTGCTAGTGGTTTGCTCGCGAGAACCCCGACTTTC | CASGLLARTPTF
. | TRBD1 | TRBJ1-3 | TRBV4-1 | TGCGCCAGCAGCCTCGAACCGGGACAGCCAGGCGGAAACACCATATATTTT | CASSLEPGQPGGNTIYF
. | . | TRBJ2-7 | TRBV18 | TGTGCCAGCTCACCGCCGACCGGGGCCTACGAGCAGTACTTC | CASSPPTGAYEQYF
. | TRBD1 | TRBJ1-1 | TRBV4-1 | TGCGCCAGCAGCCCTAGACCTGGGACAGAGACTGAAGCTTTCTTT | CASSPRPGTETEAFF
. | . | TRBJ1-3 | TRBV6-1 | TGTGCCAGCAGTGAAAGAACAGGGAGTACTGGAAACACCATATATTTT | CASSERTGSTGNTIYF
. | TRBD1 | TRBJ1-2 | TRBV6-5 | TGTGCCAGCAGTAGAAGGACAGGTTCGGGTGATGGCTACACCTTC | CASSRRTGSGDGYTF
. | TRBD2 | TRBJ2-7 | TRBV5-4 | TGTGCCAGCAGCTTAGGAAGCGGGGCAACCTACGAGCAGTACTTC | CASSLGSGATYEQYF
. | TRBD1 | TRBJ1-1 | TRBV7-6 | TGTGCCAGCAGCCAAAATCCGGGACAGGGAAACACTGAAGCTTTCTTT | CASSQNPGQGNTEAFF
. | . | TRBJ2-3 | TRBV11-3 | TGTGCCAGCAGCTTAAGGGAGGCGGCAGATACGCAGTATTTT | CASSLREAADTQYF
once | . | TRBJ1-1 | TRBV29-1 | TGCAGCGTCCGCGGGTACGACAGGTGGGACACTGAAGCTTTCTTT | CSVRGYDRWDTEAFF